This T cell receptor beta chain was recorded in a study of tumor and adjacent non-tumor tissue in lung cancer. The template was RNA from unsorted bulk tissue. This CDR3 spans 14 amino acids. The germline V gene encodes CDR1 SGHRS and CDR2 YFSETQ. V lost 4 bases to trimming and J lost 5 bases, with 10 bases between them. The library came from three nested PCR rounds adapted from ARM-PCR protocols. TCRdb redid the calling of the multiplex PCR reads with MiXCR, one entry per CDR3 protein. The sample holds about 200,000 distinct CDR3 sequences, 70% to 75% seen once. The sequenced sample was lung tumor tissue. The source of this sequence is a man in his sixties with non-small cell lung cancer. The rearrangement joins TRBV5-1 to TRBJ1-6; tentatively, D is TRBD1 (6 bases). The DNA of the CDR3 is TGCGCCAGCAGCATACAGGGCAATAATTCACCCCTCCACTTT. Its translation: CASSIQGNNSPLHF.